Sequencing of this T cell receptor beta chain was carried out in a study of OX40 agonist ivuxolimab in advanced cancers. Whole-study context: Patients achieving partial responses numbered three: one hepatocellular carcinoma case and two cutaneous melanoma cases.

The study sampled blood at baseline, cycle 4 day 1, and cycle 7 day 1. Between the trimmed V and J ends, which lost 9 bases and 3 bases, there was a span of 14 bases. CDR3 length: 13 amino acids. CDR1 and CDR2 (germline): MNHEY, SVGAGI. For this clone: Its antigen is not known.

Repertoires were generated with immunoSEQ multiplex PCR, while TCRdb's copy carries only in-frame clones and drops some. The data show roughly 93,000 clones, with 91% seen just once and around 1.6% held by the top ten. Study-wide results and limits: Some nonresponders additionally presented with little normalized T-cell clonal expansion.

The receptor comes from an adult with an advanced solid tumor such as melanoma, head and neck, liver or kidney cancer. Sequencing was performed on CD4+ or CD8+ T cells sorted from blood, taken in a trial of the OX40 agonist ivuxolimab. V is TRBV6-5 and J is TRBJ1-1; D not resolved. In DNA form, the CDR3 reads TGTGCCAGTTCACTGCTGTCAGACACTGAAGCTTTCTTT. Its protein product is CASSLLSDTEAFF.